The 4 T cell receptor beta chains reported below all come from one sample, sequenced in a study of Graves' ophthalmopathy and Graves' hyperthyroidism. CDR3 regions of TCR beta were amplified from RNA transcripts. The first round was an RT-PCR with HTBI primers, and the second round was a multiplex PCR. From the multiplex PCR reads, TCRdb called clonotypes with MiXCR, one entry per CDR3 protein. This sample has about 740,000 distinct CDR3 sequences, with around 40% found just once. Source material: peripheral blood. These receptors were collected from an adult man with Graves' ophthalmopathy.

To note about this clonotype: The CDR3 does not close with the conserved phenylalanine or tryptophan, likely indicating a read error. The limits of the CDR3 on the DNA are not certain, so only TCRdb's listed CDR3 is given. The rearrangement links TRBV24-1 to TRBJ1-6. CDR1 and CDR2 from the germline V gene are KGHDR and SFDVKD. The CDR3 is 8 amino acids in total, end residues counted. The CDR3 loop reads CATSDTSS.

CDR3 residues: CASSLTGTGASGQETQYF. The CDR3 nucleotides read TGTGCCAGCAGTCTCACCGGGACAGGGGCAAGTGGGCAAGAGACCCAGTACTTC. The rearrangement joins TRBV6-6 to TRBJ2-5; 10 bases align to TRBD1. V was pared by 5 bases and J by 2 bases, with 14 bases of the junction left unmatched. In germline, CDR1 is MNHNY, CDR2 SVGAGI (reference sequence). This CDR3 comprises 18 residues.

This chain uses TRBV6-6 with TRBJ2-5; 7 nucleotides agree with TRBD2. Germline lookup yields CDR1 MNHNY and CDR2 SVGAGI (reference sequence). J lost 2 bases, V lost 5 bases, and 11 bases had no gene match. The length of the CDR3 is 16 residues. The DNA of the CDR3 is TGTGCCAGCAGTGCGACACTAGCGCGGACTCAAGAGACCCAGTACTTC. Amino acids: CASSATLARTQETQYF.

The chain is built from TRBV24-1 and TRBJ2-1; TRBD1 is a possible D gene (6 bases). The CDR3 runs to 14 residues. The V gene lost 5 bases and the J gene lost 9 bases, with 16 bases spanning the gap. Germline V gene sequence: CDR1 KGHDR, CDR2 SFDVKD. CDR3 coding DNA: TGTGCCACCAGTGCGGCAGGGGATTGGGGTGAGCAGTTCTTC. It translates to CATSAAGDWGEQFF.